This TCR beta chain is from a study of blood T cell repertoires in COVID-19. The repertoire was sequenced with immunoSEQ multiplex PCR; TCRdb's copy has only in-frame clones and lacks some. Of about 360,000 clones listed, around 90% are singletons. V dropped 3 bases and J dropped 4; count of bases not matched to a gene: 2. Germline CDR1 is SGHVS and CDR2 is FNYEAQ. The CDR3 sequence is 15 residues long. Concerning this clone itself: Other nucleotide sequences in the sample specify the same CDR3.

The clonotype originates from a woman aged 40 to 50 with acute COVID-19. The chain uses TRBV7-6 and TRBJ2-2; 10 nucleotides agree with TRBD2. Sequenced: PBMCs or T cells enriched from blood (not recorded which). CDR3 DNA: TGTGCCAGCAGCTTGAGCGGGGGGGCCACCGGGGAGCTGTTTTTT. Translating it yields CASSLSGGATGELFF. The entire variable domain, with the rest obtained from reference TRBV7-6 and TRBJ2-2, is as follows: GAGVSQSPRYKVTKRGQDVALRCDPISGHVSLYWYRQALGQGPEFLTYFNYEAQQDKSGLPNDRFSAERPEGSISTLTIQRTEQRDSAMYRCASSLSGGATGELFFGEGSRLTVL.